This T cell receptor (beta chain) originates from a study of blood T cells in healthy people across ages. This CDR3 has 18 amino acids. The germline V gene encodes CDR1 SGHTA and CDR2 FQGNSA. Trimming cost V 1 base and J 2 bases; bases outside gene matches: 12. This clonotype was observed a handful of times. The donors, aged roughly 6 to 95, were healthy Caucasians from Russia. The authors ran a second PCR of roughly 6 to 12 cycles using a sample-barcoded 5' primer and a J-beta primer mix. TCRdb analysed the 5' RACE reads with MiXCR anew, one entry per CDR3 protein. The data hold 1.8 million or so distinct CDR3 sequences, with roughly 43% observed a single time.

The sequence was obtained from a human donor in good health. The sequenced sample consisted of blood. The chain couples TRBV7-2 to TRBJ2-3, with 7 bases lining up with TRBD2. The CDR3 protein is CASSLVGSLGGVTDTQYF. CDR3 bases: TGTGCCAGCAGCTTAGTTGGGTCGTTGGGGGGGGTCACAGATACGCAGTATTTT.